This T cell receptor (beta chain) was captured in a study of identical twins. TCRdb fed the 5' RACE reads into MiXCR, producing one record per CDR3 protein. Altogether 600,000 to 800,000 distinct CDR3 sequences are present, around 20% being singletons, with the ten largest covering 4% to 5.5%. The CDR3 spans 14 residues. Germline CDR1 is LGHDT and CDR2 is YNNKEL (reference sequence). Trimming pared 1 base from V and 0 bases from J, leaving 5 bases between. The data were also submitted as part of a second study, on T cells expressing NK-cell markers. That paper notes: Dominance of the CD3+CD56-NKG2C+ fraction by these clonotypes also held in several donors.

Specimen: PBMCs. This receptor was obtained from a woman aged 18-29 years in good health. This chain joins TRBV3-1 and TRBJ2-3; D gene unclear. The CDR3 nucleotides read TGTGCCAGCAGCCAAGGGATCAGCACAGATACGCAGTATTTT. Protein: CASSQGISTDTQYF.